This T cell receptor (beta chain) appears in the sequencing data of a study of shared T cell receptors in the human thymus (dated by TCRdb to about 2021). As for the study more broadly: The study examined how self-reactive, shared T-cell receptor alpha chains are generated in the human thymus.

CDR1 is given as LGHNA and CDR2 as YNFKEQ, both from the germline V gene. The V end loses 3 bases and the J end loses 4 bases, and a stretch of 19 bases separates them. The CDR3 goes from the cysteine to the phenylalanine over 16 residues. The kept DNA is CDR3 alone, 48 bases in frame from the first base. To note about this clone: The target of this receptor is not known. Base qualities were left out, and no much larger clone turns up one base away.

The protocol used for the library was the immunoSEQ multiplex PCR assay. TCRdb re-hosts the immuneACCESS table, in-frame sequences only. Its copies lack some clones; in the studies checked, an unresolved V gene accounts for under half of them, and the cause for the rest is not known. Across this sample there are under 700,000 clones, with 70% to 80% seen only once. Roughly 0.013% of the sample lies in the top ten. Separately, the same data were catalogued under a study of human thymus T cells. Reported in the second study: Donors were immunologically healthy infants undergoing open corrective cardiac surgery for congenital heart defects in Finland. Thymus tissue was obtained as surgical resects removed during corrective cardiac surgery. V and J gene segment usage appeared biased in both thymic and peripheral blood repertoires. Highly overlapping thymic TCR repertoires among unrelated individuals were reported in the related research. The study characterized TCR alpha and beta repertoires from fewer than 10 infant thymus samples and a few related peripheral blood samples. Donor ages ranged from about 6 to 250 days, and the cohort comprised 5 to 7 male and a couple of female infants. Thymocytes were mechanically released from the tissue and were stored as pellets of roughly 9-30 million cells at -70 degrees C. Genomic DNA was extracted from frozen cell pellets with a QIAsymphony instrument. The immunoSEQ multiplex PCR assay was used to amplify the TCRB and TCRAD loci from a standardized quantity of quality-controlled genomic DNA. Amplicons spanned the V(D)J region at a length sufficient to cover the CDR3 and identify V and J genes. Amplicon sequencing was performed on an Illumina platform through the commercial immunoSEQ service. Primer bias and sequencing errors were corrected as previously described, and TCRAD and TCRB were defined on the basis of the IMGT database. The repertoires were analysed using immunoSEQ Analyzer 3.0 and VDJTools for basic statistics, V/J segment usage, diversity estimates, rarefaction and pairwise overlap. Diversity was estimated using the Chao1, ChaoE, Efron-Thisted, Shannon and inverse Simpson indices, and was also estimated on datasets down-sampled to the size of the smallest sample. For repertoire overlap, CDR3 nucleotide sequence, V gene and J gene had to match strictly, and clustering was done by Jaccard-based multidimensional scaling. On average, thymus samples yielded hundreds of thousands of unique TCRB clonotypes, whereas blood samples yielded around 88,000.

Recombination linked TRBV4-2 to TRBJ2-7; TRBD1 is a possible D gene, resting on 6 matching bases. The TCR sequence derives from a boy in the first two years of life with a congenital heart defect. Donor details come from another sample of the same person, matched by shared clones. Sequencing was performed on thymocytes. The CDR3 has the sequence CASSQIPARGMYEQYF. Read as DNA, the sequence is TGTGCCAGCAGCCAGATCCCCGCGAGGGGGATGTACGAGCAGTACTTC.